A single sample gave rise to the 26 T cell receptor beta chains below, sequenced in a study of immune evolution from preneoplasia to lung adenocarcinoma. Sequenced by immunoSEQ multiplex PCR; TCRdb stores in-frame clones only, minus some. The data hold 5,000 to 6,000 clones, with around 79% observed a single time. The sample consisted of FFPE normal lung tissue adjacent to the tumor. Receptor source: a person in their sixties with lung adenocarcinoma.

The rearrangement links TRBV10-2 to TRBJ1-5, with TRBD1 matching 11 bases. The CDR3 contains 17 residues. Germline V gene lookup returns CDR1 WSHSY and CDR2 SAAADI. V trimming: 4 bases; J trimming: 1 base; junction bases outside the gene matches: 6. CDR3 sequence: CASSVGTGGGSNQPQHF. The CDR3 region has the DNA TGCGCCAGCAGTGTCGGGACAGGGGGTGGGAGCAATCAGCCCCAGCATTTT.

This sequence joins TRBV5-4 and TRBJ2-7, with unresolved D. The CDR3 is 15 amino acids. V was cut by 0 bases and J by 2 bases, with 12 bases left in between. CDR1 is SGHNT, CDR2 YYREEE, per germline (reference sequence). CDR3 bases: TGTGCCAGCAGCTTGGAGCTAGGACGCGCCTACGAGCAGTACTTC. Translation gives CASSLELGRAYEQYF.

The rearrangement links TRBV7-8 to TRBJ2-7, with D maybe TRBD2 (6 bases). V lost 4 bases to trimming and J lost 2 bases, with 9 bases between them. Germline V gene lookup returns CDR1 SGHVS and CDR2 FQNEAQ. This CDR3 region has 13 residues. Written as DNA, the CDR3 is TGTGCCAGCAGCTACGGCGGGACCTACGAGCAGTACTTC. Its translation: CASSYGGTYEQYF. Filled out from reference TRBV7-8 and TRBJ2-7, the complete variable domain reads GAGVSQSPRYKVAKRGQDVALRCDPISGHVSLFWYQQALGQGPEFLTYFQNEAQLDKSGLPSDRFFAERPEGSVSTLKIQRTQQEDSAVYLCASSYGGTYEQYFGPGTRLTVT.

The J gene is TRBJ2-7, the V gene TRBV28; D may be TRBD1 (5 bases). Germline V lookup: CDR1 MDHEN, CDR2 SYDVKM. V lost 2 bases to trimming and J lost 4 bases, with 6 bases between them. The CDR3 is 12 amino acids. CDR3 region: CASSLRGYEQYF. Here the CDR3 DNA reads TGTGCCAGCAGTTTAAGGGGATACGAGCAGTACTTC.

The chain couples TRBV6-5 to TRBJ1-3; no firm D call. V lost 2 bases and J lost 1, with 12 bases in between. CDR3 length equals 16 residues. Germline values: CDR1 MNHEY, CDR2 SVGAGI. The CDR3 coding sequence is TGTGCCAGCAGTTACGTTGGGCCCCGGTCTGGAAACACCATATATTTT. Translated: CASSYVGPRSGNTIYF.

V usage is TRBV30 and J usage is TRBJ1-1; D not certain. The V gene lost 7 bases and the J gene lost 0 bases, with 9 bases spanning the gap. Looked up from germline, CDR1 is GTSNPN and CDR2 is SVGIG (reference sequence). The CDR3 spans 12 residues. The CDR3, as DNA: TGTGCCTCTCGGTCTATGAACACTGAAGCTTTCTTT. It yields the protein CASRSMNTEAFF.

V gene TRBV18 combines with J gene TRBJ2-7; possibly TRBD1 for D (6 bases). CDR1 KGHSH and CDR2 LQKENI come from the germline V gene. The CDR3 length is 14 residues. The V end lost 3 bases, the J end lost 3 bases, and 12 bases lay between the germline ends. CDR3 sequence (DNA): TGTGCCAGCTCACCCCAGGACAGCAACTACGAGCAGTACTTC. Encoded protein: CASSPQDSNYEQYF. Full variable domain (missing parts from reference TRBV18 and TRBJ2-7): NAGVMQNPRHLVRRRGQEARLRCSPMKGHSHVYWYRQLPEEGLKFMVYLQKENIIDESGMPKERFSAEFPKEGPSILRIQQVVRGDSAAYFCASSPQDSNYEQYFGPGTRLTVT.

The chain recombines TRBV9 with TRBJ1-5; D is perhaps TRBD1 (6 bases). Germline V gives CDR1 SGDLS, CDR2 YYNGEE. The CDR3 has 15 amino acids. V dropped 0 bases and J dropped 5 bases, with 12 bases sitting between them. The CDR3 region is CASSVGLGGDQPQHF. DNA of the CDR3: TGTGCCAGCAGCGTAGGTTTAGGGGGAGATCAGCCCCAGCATTTT.

The chain joins TRBV4-2 to TRBJ2-7, with D possibly matching TRBD1 (6 bases). The CDR3 runs 14 residues. Germline assignment: CDR1 LGHNA and CDR2 YNFKEQ. V lost 1 base to trimming and J lost 0 bases, with 7 bases between them. The CDR3 DNA sequence: TGTGCCAGCAGCCAAGCGGACAGCTCCTACGAGCAGTACTTC. As protein: CASSQADSSYEQYF.

The chain has TRBV7-8 and TRBJ1-3, with D uncertain. V was clipped by 3 bases and J by 0 bases, with 9 bases between them. The CDR3 is 15 amino acids. Germline lookup yields CDR1 SGHVS and CDR2 FQNEAQ. DNA of the CDR3: TGTGCCAGCAGCTTGGGCAGGAGCTCTGGAAACACCATATATTTT. Translation: CASSLGRSSGNTIYF.

The V and J genes are TRBV20-1 and TRBJ1-1, with D unresolved. V dropped 1 base and J dropped 11 bases, with 11 bases sitting between them. Per the germline V gene, CDR1 is DFQATT and CDR2 is SNEGSKA (reference sequence). The CDR3 contains 11 residues. CDR3 nucleotides: TGCAGTGCTAGAGGAGGATGGGGTGCTTTCTTT. It yields the protein CSARGGWGAFF.

This chain connects TRBV2 to TRBJ2-1; no reliable D call. Trimming took off 2 bases at V and 0 bases at J, with 8 bases between the two ends. The germline V gene encodes CDR1 SNHLY and CDR2 FYNNEI. This CDR3 is built from 15 residues. In DNA form, the CDR3 reads TGTGCCAGCAGTGAAACGGGTAGCTCCTACAATGAGCAGTTCTTC. This sequence encodes CASSETGSSYNEQFF.

The chain employs TRBV28 and TRBJ2-1; D is ambiguous. CDR3 length equals 12 residues. Germline V gives CDR1 MDHEN, CDR2 SYDVKM. V was clipped by 5 bases and J by 7 bases, with 9 bases between them. The CDR3 protein is CASSTIGNEQFF. Here the CDR3 DNA reads TGTGCCAGCAGTACTATAGGGAATGAGCAGTTCTTC. Drawing the rest from reference TRBV28 and TRBJ2-1, the complete variable domain is DVKVTQSSRYLVKRTGEKVFLECVQDMDHENMFWYRQDPGLGLRLIYFSYDVKMKEKGDIPEGYSVSREKKERFSLILESASTNQTSMYLCASSTIGNEQFFGPGTRLTVL.

By proportion, this clone is medium-sized. The chain employs TRBV28 and TRBJ2-1; TRBD2 matches at 11 bases. Germline lookup yields CDR1 MDHEN and CDR2 SYDVKM. The CDR3 spans 16 residues. Trimming at V came to 4 bases and at J to 3 bases, leaving 5 bases not matched to a gene. The CDR3 DNA follows: TGTGCCAGCAGTTCGCCTACTAGCGGGAGCTACAATGAGCAGTTCTTC. It encodes CASSSPTSGSYNEQFF.

The chain employs TRBV10-1 and TRBJ2-1, with 12 bases fitting TRBD1. V was clipped by 7 bases and J by 8 bases; unmatched bases: 6. This CDR3 comprises 14 residues. Germline CDR1 WNHNN, CDR2 SYGVQD (reference sequence). In DNA form, the CDR3 reads TGCGCCAGCAATCCCGGGACAGGGGGCGATGAGCAGTTCTTC. As protein: CASNPGTGGDEQFF.

This chain links TRBV19 with TRBJ1-5; D not certain. This CDR3 is 17 amino acids long. The V and J ends lost 7 bases and 0 bases respectively, with 19 bases between them. Germline CDR1 reads LNHDA; CDR2 reads SQIVND (reference sequence). Here the CDR3 reads CASTTTGDQLSNQPQHF. DNA for the CDR3: TGTGCCAGTACCACCACCGGGGATCAACTTAGCAATCAGCCCCAGCATTTT. The full variable domain, completed using reference TRBV19 and TRBJ1-5, is DGGITQSPKYLFRKEGQNVTLSCEQNLNHDAMYWYRQDPGQGLRLIYYSQIVNDFQKGDIAEGYSVSREKKESFPLTVTSAQKNPTAFYLCASTTTGDQLSNQPQHFGDGTRLSIL.

This chain uses TRBV6-5 with TRBJ1-1; possible D gene TRBD1, 6 bases. Germline CDR1 is MNHEY and CDR2 is SVGAGI. The CDR3 is 13 residues long. V was cut by 6 bases and J by 2 bases, with 10 bases left in between. CDR3 nucleotides: TGTGCCAGCAGCCGGGACATTAACACTGAAGCTTTCTTT. Translated, it gives CASSRDINTEAFF.

The V and J genes are TRBV6-5 and TRBJ1-3; a weak D match, TRBD1 (6 bases). The germline gives CDR1 MNHEY, CDR2 SVGAGI. With 5 bases removed from V and 1 base from J, the gap between germline ends came to 9 bases. The CDR3 length is 14 residues. The CDR3 sequence is CASSPQGSGNTIYF. In nucleotides, the CDR3 is TGTGCCAGCAGTCCCCAGGGGTCTGGAAACACCATATATTTT.

This chain joins TRBV28 and TRBJ2-4, with TRBD2 identical over 15 bases. CDR3 length equals 15 residues. The germline V gene has CDR1 MDHEN and CDR2 SYDVKM. J gave up 7 bases and V 6 bases, and 4 bases lay outside the gene matches. Written as DNA, the CDR3 is TGTGCCAGCAGACCAGGGACTAGCGGGAGGAACATTCAGTACTTC. Its protein is CASRPGTSGRNIQYF.

This clone was seen once. The V call is TRBV6-5, the J call TRBJ1-5, with 9 nucleotides matching TRBD1. The CDR3 has 15 residues. From germline, CDR1 is MNHEY and CDR2 SVGAGI. After removal of 2 bases from V and 6 bases from J, the junction contained 5 bases not matched to a gene. CDR3 sequence: CASSYAGTGSQPQHF. In DNA form, the CDR3 reads TGTGCCAGCAGTTACGCGGGGACAGGGAGTCAGCCCCAGCATTTT.

This chain links TRBV2 with TRBJ2-5, with 9 bases aligning to TRBD1. The trim removed 1 base at V and 4 bases at J, leaving 1 base unmatched. CDR1 and CDR2 (germline): SNHLY, FYNNEI. This CDR3 comprises 14 residues. As DNA, the CDR3 is TGTGCCAGCAGTGAAGGGGGACAGGGAGAGACCCAGTACTTC. This codes for CASSEGGQGETQYF.

This rearrangement joins TRBV27 to TRBJ2-7; a weak D match, TRBD2 (7 bases). The CDR3 extends over 12 amino acids. V lost 5 bases and J 4 bases, leaving 9 bases between the germline ends. Germline CDR1 is MNHEY and CDR2 is SMNVEV (reference sequence). In nucleotides, the CDR3 is TGTGCCAGCAGTCGGGGGGCTTACGAGCAGTACTTC. Residues: CASSRGAYEQYF.

Details on this clone: One junction end does not reproduce the germline sequence, and a read error may be involved. The gene calls are TRBV25-1 and TRBJ1-4, with D uncertain. The CDR3 length is 9 residues. Per germline, CDR1 MGHDK and CDR2 SYGVNS. The CDR3 sequence is CRARRKLFF. The CDR3 DNA reads TGCCGAGCGAGGAGAAAACTGTTTTTT.

This clone was detected once. The gene calls are TRBV29-1 and TRBJ1-4; D is possibly TRBD1 (6 bases). This CDR3 has 14 amino acids. Germline-derived CDR1 and CDR2 are SQVTM and ANQGSEA. The germline V and J ends were trimmed by 7 bases and 4 bases, with 16 bases remaining between them. The CDR3 DNA is TGCAGCGGATCAGGCAGGGGAAGTAATGAAAAACTGTTTTTT. It translates to CSGSGRGSNEKLFF.

Concerning this clone: The same CDR3 is also encoded by other DNA sequences in this sample. V is TRBV5-5 and J is TRBJ2-7; the D gene is possibly TRBD2 (5 bases). In germline, CDR1 is SGHKS, CDR2 YYEKEE (reference sequence). The CDR3 covers 14 residues. V gave up 4 bases and J gave up 0 bases, with 11 bases separating them. As DNA, the CDR3 is TGTGCCAGCAGCCCCACGGGGAGCTCCTACGAGCAGTACTTC. It yields the protein CASSPTGSSYEQYF.

This chain connects TRBV27 to TRBJ2-1, with unresolved D. The CDR3 is 15 residues long. CDR1 is MNHEY and CDR2 is SMNVEV in the germline V gene (reference sequence). Trimming pared 5 bases from V and 3 bases from J, leaving 14 bases between. The CDR3 DNA is TGTGCCAGCAGTGGAAGCGAGAACGGCTACAATGAGCAGTTCTTC. Translation gives CASSGSENGYNEQFF.